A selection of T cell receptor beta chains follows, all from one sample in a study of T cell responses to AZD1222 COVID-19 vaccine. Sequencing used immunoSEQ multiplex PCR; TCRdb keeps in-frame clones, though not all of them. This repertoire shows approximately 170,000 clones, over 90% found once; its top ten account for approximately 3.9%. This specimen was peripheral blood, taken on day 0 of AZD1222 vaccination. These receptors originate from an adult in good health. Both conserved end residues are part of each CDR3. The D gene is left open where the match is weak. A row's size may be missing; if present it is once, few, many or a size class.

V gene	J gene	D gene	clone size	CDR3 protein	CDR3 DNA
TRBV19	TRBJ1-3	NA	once	CASSPSGNTIYF	TGTGCCAGTAGTCCCTCTGGAAACACCATATATTTT
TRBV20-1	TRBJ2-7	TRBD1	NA	CSAYRQGEQYF	TGCAGTGCTTATCGACAGGGGGAGCAGTACTTC
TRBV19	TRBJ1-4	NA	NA	CASSDQDQGEKLFF	TGTGCCAGTAGCGACCAAGACCAAGGGGAAAAACTGTTTTTT
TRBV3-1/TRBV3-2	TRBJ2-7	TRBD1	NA	CASSPSDRTVYEQYF	TGTGCCAGCAGCCCTTCGGACAGGACCGTATACGAGCAGTACTTC
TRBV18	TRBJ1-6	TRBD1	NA	CASSPTGAPLHF	TGTGCCAGCTCCCCTACAGGGGCACCCCTCCACTTT
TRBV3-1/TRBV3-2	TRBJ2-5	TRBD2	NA	CASSQGTSGGAGETQYF	TGTGCCAGCAGCCAAGGGACTAGCGGGGGGGCTGGAGAGACCCAGTACTTC
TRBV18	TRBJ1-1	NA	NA	CASSPRDSSLTEAFF	TGTGCCAGCTCACCTCGCGACAGTTCTCTCACTGAAGCTTTCTTT
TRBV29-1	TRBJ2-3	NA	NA	CSVGGRSSDTQYF	TGCAGCGTTGGGGGACGGTCATCGGATACGCAGTATTTT
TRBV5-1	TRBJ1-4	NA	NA	CASSKTVINEKLFF	TGCGCCAGCAGCAAAACAGTTATTAATGAAAAACTGTTTTTT
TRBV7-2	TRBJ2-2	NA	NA	CASSSKNTGELFF	TGTGCCAGCAGCTCAAAGAACACCGGGGAGCTGTTTTTT
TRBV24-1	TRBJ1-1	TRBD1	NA	CATGSGVRTGASNTEAFF	TGTGCCACCGGAAGTGGTGTAAGGACAGGGGCCTCGAACACTGAAGCTTTCTTT
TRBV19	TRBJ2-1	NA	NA	CASSPFGGGNEQFF	TGTGCCAGTAGTCCCTTTGGCGGAGGCAATGAGCAGTTCTTC
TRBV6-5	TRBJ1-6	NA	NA	CASSRTGGRDSPLHF	TGTGCCAGCAGTCGTACAGGCGGCAGGGATTCACCCCTCCACTTT
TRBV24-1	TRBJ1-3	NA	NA	CATSARGGLPPFFSGNTIYF	TGTGCCACCAGTGCTAGGGGTGGCCTTCCTCCTTTTTTCTCTGGAAACACCATATATTTT
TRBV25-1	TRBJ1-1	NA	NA	CASSDPLTTGLNTEAFF	TGTGCCAGCAGTGACCCCCTGACGACGGGGTTGAACACTGAAGCTTTCTTT
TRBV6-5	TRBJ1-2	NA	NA	CASILRGDEVGGYTF	TGTGCCAGCATCCTACGGGGCGATGAAGTGGGTGGCTACACCTTC
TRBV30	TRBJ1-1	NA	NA	CAWSLNTEAFF	TGTGCCTGGTCGCTTAACACTGAAGCTTTCTTT
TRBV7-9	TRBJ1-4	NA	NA	CASSLPVTNEKLFF	TGTGCCAGCAGCCTCCCGGTGACTAATGAAAAACTGTTTTTT
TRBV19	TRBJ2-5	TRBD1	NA	CASSSGQGNTQYF	TGTGCCAGTAGTTCAGGACAGGGTAACACCCAGTACTTC
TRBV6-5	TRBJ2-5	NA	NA	CASSLYWDSGETQYF	TGTGCCAGCAGTCTCTACTGGGACTCGGGGGAGACCCAGTACTTC
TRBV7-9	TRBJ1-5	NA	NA	CASSYHNQPQHF	TGTGCCAGCAGCTACCATAATCAGCCCCAGCATTTT
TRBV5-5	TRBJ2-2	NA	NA	CASSFGQGLPGELFF	TGTGCCAGCAGCTTTGGGCAGGGCCTTCCCGGGGAGCTGTTTTTT
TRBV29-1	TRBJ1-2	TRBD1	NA	CSGQGWDYGYTF	TGCAGCGGACAGGGTTGGGACTATGGCTACACCTTC
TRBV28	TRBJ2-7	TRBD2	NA	CASSFGLAGRNEQYF	TGTGCCAGCAGTTTCGGACTAGCGGGACGGAACGAGCAGTACTTC
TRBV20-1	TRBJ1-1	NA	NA	CSATSSFF	TGCAGTGCTACCTCATCTTTCTTT
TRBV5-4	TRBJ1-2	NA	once	CAIRPPQAGYGYTF	TGTGCCATCCGGCCTCCGCAAGCGGGCTATGGCTACACCTTC
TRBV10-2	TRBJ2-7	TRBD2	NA	CASHHPASGRNEQYF	TGCGCCAGCCACCACCCGGCTAGCGGTAGGAACGAGCAGTACTTC
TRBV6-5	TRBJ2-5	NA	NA	CASIGRAGTQYF	TGTGCCAGCATCGGCAGGGCGGGGACCCAGTACTTC
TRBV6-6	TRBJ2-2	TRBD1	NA	CASRPTGTGSTGELFF	TGTGCCAGCAGACCTACCGGGACAGGGAGCACCGGGGAGCTGTTTTTT
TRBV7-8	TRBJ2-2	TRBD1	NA	CAINRGRSGELFF	TGTGCCATCAACAGGGGGCGCTCCGGGGAGCTGTTTTTT
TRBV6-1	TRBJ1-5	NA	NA	CASSDGRGGNQPQHF	TGTGCCAGCAGTGACGGGAGGGGGGGCAATCAGCCCCAGCATTTT
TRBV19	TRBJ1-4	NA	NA	CASTGATNEKLFF	TGTGCCAGTACCGGTGCAACTAATGAAAAACTGTTTTTT
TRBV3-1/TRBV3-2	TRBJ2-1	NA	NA	CASSRHHSPPEGYFF	TGTGCCAGCAGCCGTCACCACTCACCTCCTGAAGGTTATTTCTTC
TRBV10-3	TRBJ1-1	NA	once	CAIRGTGATEAFF	TGTGCCATCAGGGGTACGGGGGCCACTGAAGCTTTCTTT
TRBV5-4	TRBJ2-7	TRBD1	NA	CASSYSTGKSDTNF	TGTGCCAGCAGCTACTCGACAGGGAAGAGCGATACCAACTTC
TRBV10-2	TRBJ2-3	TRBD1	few	CASRGGTGGSTDTQYF	TGCGCCAGCAGGGGCGGGACAGGGGGTAGCACAGATACGCAGTATTTT
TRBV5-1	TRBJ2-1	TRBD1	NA	CASSAQGDYNEQFF	TGCGCCAGCAGCGCTCAGGGGGACTACAATGAGCAGTTCTTC
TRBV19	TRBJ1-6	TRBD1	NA	CASSIWETGDDSPLHF	TGTGCCAGTAGTATCTGGGAAACAGGGGACGATTCACCCCTCCACTTT
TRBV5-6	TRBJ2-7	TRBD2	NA	CASSLVGLAAYEQYF	TGTGCCAGCAGCTTGGTGGGACTAGCGGCCTACGAGCAGTACTTC
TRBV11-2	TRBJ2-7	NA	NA	CASSLVGPLDGQYF	TGTGCCAGCAGCTTAGTAGGCCCCCTCGATGGGCAGTACTTC
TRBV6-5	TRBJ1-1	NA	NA	CASSLDLNTEAFF	TGTGCCAGCAGTCTCGATCTGAACACTGAAGCTTTCTTT
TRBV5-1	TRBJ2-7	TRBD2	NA	CASSLVGTSGTYEQYF	TGCGCCAGCAGCTTGGTAGGGACTAGCGGCACCTACGAGCAGTACTTC
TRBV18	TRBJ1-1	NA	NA	CASSPRETGWTEAFF	TGTGCCAGCTCACCAAGGGAAACAGGGTGGACTGAAGCTTTCTTT
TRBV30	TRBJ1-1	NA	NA	CARATRNTEAFF	TGTGCCCGGGCCACGAGGAACACTGAAGCTTTCTTT
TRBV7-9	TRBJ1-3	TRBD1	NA	CASSLRTGALSGNTIYF	TGTGCCAGCAGCCTCCGGACAGGGGCCCTCTCTGGAAACACCATATATTTT
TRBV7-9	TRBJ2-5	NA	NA	CASSLARSGETQYF	TGTGCCAGCAGCTTAGCGCGCAGCGGTGAGACCCAGTACTTC
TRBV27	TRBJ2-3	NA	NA	CASTLGVVTRDTQYF	TGTGCCAGCACCCTAGGGGTCGTGACAAGAGATACGCAGTATTTT
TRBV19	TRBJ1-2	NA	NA	CASSATRGYTF	TGTGCCAGTAGTGCTACTCGGGGCTACACCTTC
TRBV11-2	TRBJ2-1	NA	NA	CANENGDGRQFF	TGTGCCAACGAGAACGGGGATGGACGGCAGTTCTTC
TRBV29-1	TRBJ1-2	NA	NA	CSVEDPGRVYGYTF	TGCAGCGTTGAAGATCCCGGGAGGGTTTATGGCTACACCTTC
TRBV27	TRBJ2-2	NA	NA	CASKIPGNTGELFF	TGTGCCAGCAAAATTCCAGGGAACACCGGGGAGCTGTTTTTT
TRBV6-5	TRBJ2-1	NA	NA	CASEGGKDEQFF	TGTGCCAGCGAGGGGGGGAAGGATGAGCAGTTCTTC
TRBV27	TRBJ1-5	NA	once	CASSYQGGGAQPQHF	TGTGCCAGCAGTTATCAGGGAGGAGGGGCTCAGCCCCAGCATTTT
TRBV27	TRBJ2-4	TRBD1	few	CASAQGLTTTAKNIQYF	TGTGCCAGCGCACAGGGGTTGACTACGACGGCCAAAAACATTCAGTACTTC
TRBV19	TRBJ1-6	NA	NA	CASTDLFGSPLHF	TGTGCCAGTACCGACCTTTTCGGGTCACCCCTCCACTTT
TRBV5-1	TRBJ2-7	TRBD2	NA	CASSLLIGAGGLHEQYF	TGCGCCAGCAGCTTGTTAATTGGAGCGGGAGGCCTCCACGAGCAGTACTTC
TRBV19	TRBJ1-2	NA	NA	CASSEAPYYGYTF	TGTGCCAGTAGTGAGGCACCTTACTATGGCTACACCTTC
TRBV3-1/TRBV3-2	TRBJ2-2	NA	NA	CASSQFVSTGELFF	TGTGCCAGCAGCCAATTCGTTTCCACCGGGGAGCTGTTTTTT
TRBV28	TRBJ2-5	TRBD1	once	CASSHRDRGIQETQYF	TGTGCCAGCAGTCACCGGGACAGGGGAATCCAAGAGACCCAGTACTTC